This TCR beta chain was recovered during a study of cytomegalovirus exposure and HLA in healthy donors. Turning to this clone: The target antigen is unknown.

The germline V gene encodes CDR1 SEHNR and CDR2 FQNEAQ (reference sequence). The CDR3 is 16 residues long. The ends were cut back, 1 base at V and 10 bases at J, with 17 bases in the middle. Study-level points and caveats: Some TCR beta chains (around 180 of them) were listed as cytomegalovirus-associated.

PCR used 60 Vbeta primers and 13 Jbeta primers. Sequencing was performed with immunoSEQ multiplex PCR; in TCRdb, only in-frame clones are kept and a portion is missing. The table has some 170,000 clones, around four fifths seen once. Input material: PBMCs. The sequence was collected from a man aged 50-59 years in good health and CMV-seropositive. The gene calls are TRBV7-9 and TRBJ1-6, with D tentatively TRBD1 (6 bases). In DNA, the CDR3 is TGTGCCAGCAGCTTAGGGGTTGCTGGGGGCGCCTCACCCCTCCACTTT. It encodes CASSLGVAGGASPLHF.